This T cell receptor beta chain appears in the sequencing data of a study of T cell responses to AZD1222 COVID-19 vaccine. Study details: Second-dose timings of about 4 or about 12 weeks were pooled.

The germline gives CDR1 GTSNPN, CDR2 SVGIG (reference sequence). The V and J ends lost 3 bases and 8 bases, in that order; junction bases with no gene match: 5. This CDR3 has 13 residues. Study-level points and caveats: At baseline, seropositivity was found in only a handful of AZD1222 recipients. Mostly white British, mostly female donors; authors suggested clonal diversity may be underestimated.

About this clone: Its antigen is still unknown.

Profiled with immunoSEQ multiplex PCR; TCRdb holds only in-frame clones, not every one. The profile shows roughly 130,000 clones, approximately 92% of them singletons. Here the sequenced sample was peripheral blood, taken on day 0 of AZD1222 vaccination. This clonotype originated in an adult in good health. The V call is TRBV30, the J call TRBJ1-4; 8 bases are shared with TRBD1. The CDR3 is CAWSADRGEKLFF. CDR3 in DNA: TGTGCCTGGAGCGCTGACAGGGGAGAAAAACTGTTTTTT.